The sequence of this TCR beta chain was determined in a study of T cell clonotyping in hematopoietic cell transplantation. Samples: about 28 days before transplant, then days 30, 100 and 180 after. Germline CDR1 reads SGHNT; CDR2 reads YYREEE (reference sequence). This CDR3 contains 12 residues. Trimming pared 2 bases from V and 6 bases from J, leaving 8 bases between. Sequencing used immunoSEQ multiplex PCR; TCRdb keeps in-frame clones, though not all of them. Here the sample spans under 5,000 clones, about 73% being singletons. The sample consisted of PBMCs, taken 100 days after allogeneic stem cell transplant. The chain couples TRBV5-4 to TRBJ1-1; D is possibly TRBD1 (5 bases). The receptor's source is a male patient aged 55-69 years who had an allogeneic stem cell transplant, so the T cells may come from the graft donor. Some clones in this sample may be carry-over from other donors' samples. The CDR3 loop is CASSFGGAEAFF. The CDR3, as DNA: TGTGCCAGCAGCTTTGGGGGTGCTGAAGCTTTCTTT. The variable domain in full, completed from reference TRBV5-4 and TRBJ1-1, reads ETGVTQSPTHLIKTRGQQVTLRCSSQSGHNTVSWYQQALGQGPQFIFQYYREEENGRGNFPPRFSGLQFPNYSSELNVNALELDDSALYLCASSFGGAEAFFGQGTRLTVV.